The present TCR beta chain was sequenced within a study of early T cells in non-severe SARS-CoV-2 infection (dated by TCRdb to about 2021). About the study as a whole: Because TCR sequencing relied on bulk RNA taken from unsorted whole blood, pairing of alpha and beta chains was not possible.

The investigation overall reported the following: VDJdb matching was skewed toward anti-spike CD8 responses and likely underestimated virus-specific expansions by missing private and CD4 specificities.

CDR3 length: 14 amino acids, cysteine to phenylalanine. The entry retains the CDR3 DNA only, 42 bases that are in frame from base 1. Relative to germline, V is 3 bases shorter and J is 2 bases shorter, with 11 bases between their ends. For CDR1 and CDR2, the germline V gene (reference sequence) lists SEHNR and FQNEAQ. The library relied on 5' RACE. Sequencer: NextSeq 500. Unique molecular identifiers were attached to individual cDNA molecules in the TCR library protocol so that sequencing error and PCR bias could be corrected. TCR alpha and beta chains were both sequenced, and the abundances of alpha and beta sequences in each sample were closely correlated with each other. Turning to the authors' computational methods: Decombinator V4 was used to annotate TCR sequences for V gene, J gene and CDR3. TCRs were defined as expanded if a significant change between any two time points was detected under a Poisson model with p below 0.0001. TCR abundances were normalised to the total number of TCRs sequenced in each sample and reported as counts per million. TRAV1-2 paired with TRAJ12, TRAJ20 or TRAJ33 defined MAIT TCRs, while TRAV10 paired with TRAJ18 defined iNKT TCRs. VDJdb, accessed on 1 November 2021, was searched for TCRs annotated for CMV, EBV and SARS-CoV-2, and TCRs annotated for more than one antigen were excluded. Starting from the raw public reads, TCRdb applied fastp trimming at Q25, assembled clones with MiXCR and retained in-frame beta chains. Each CDR3 protein appears once, grouped with its most common genes and DNA. The V and J calls shown here were made by TCRdb, not taken from the authors' results. In all, the sample holds 25,000 to 30,000 distinct CDR3 sequences, and about 4.8% of those were seen once. The leading ten clones occupy roughly 5.5% of the sample.

The study was a case-control design nested within a healthcare worker cohort in London, UK, with weekly nasopharyngeal swab PCR tests and blood sampling. Healthcare workers were recruited during the week of the UK lockdown, between 23 and 31 March 2020, and followed weekly for up to roughly 15 weeks. This clonotype was detected ten times or more. Its antigen is currently not known. No much larger clone is present one base from it, and per-base qualities are unavailable. The source material was whole blood. This sequence originates from an adult who was a healthcare worker with PCR-confirmed SARS-CoV-2 infection or an uninfected control (not recorded which). The chain couples TRBV7-9 to TRBJ2-7, and TRBD2 may be the D gene, going by 5 matching bases. The DNA sequence is given as TGTGCCAGCAGCTTGGGGTCCGGGGCCTACGAGCAGTACTTC. This encodes CASSLGSGAYEQYF.